This T cell receptor (beta chain) was captured by sequencing in a study of blood T cell repertoires in COVID-19. Study-level background: PBMCs, B-cell-depleted T cells, or T cells provided the cDNA or gDNA that made up the material.

Generated by immunoSEQ multiplex PCR, the TCRdb table keeps only in-frame clones and is missing some. Counted here are 150,000 to 200,000 clones, 65% to 85% occurring once; the ten biggest clones make up roughly 5.6%. All enrollees were roughly 18 to 95 years old and from roughly 22 US areas. CDR1 and CDR2 from the germline V gene are SGHAT and FQNNGV. There are 14 residues in the CDR3. Trimming removed 2 bases from V and 2 bases from J, with 7 bases in between. This clone was detected once. The identical CDR3 is also encoded by other nucleotide sequences in the sample. The V call is TRBV11-2, the J call TRBJ1-5; D gene unclear. Input material: PBMCs or T cells enriched from blood (not recorded which). This TCR was recovered from a man aged 70 or older who had been exposed to COVID-19. In DNA form, the CDR3 reads TGTGCCAGCAGCTTAACGGGTGGCAATCAGCCCCAGCATTTT. It is translated as CASSLTGGNQPQHF.